Shown below are 15 T cell receptor beta chains from a single sample sequenced in a study of blood T cell repertoires in COVID-19. The protocol was immunoSEQ multiplex PCR, while the TCRdb copy is restricted to in-frame clones and leaves out a portion. The sample holds about 26,000 clones, 75% to 90% seen once. What was sequenced was peripheral blood. The receptors originated from a woman over 75 with COVID-19, enrolled during active disease.

The sample holds a few counts of this clone. The chain couples TRBV7-6 to TRBJ2-1; D gene uncertain. CDR3 length: 15 amino acids. Germline CDR1 is SGHVS and CDR2 is FNYEAQ. The ends were cut back, 5 bases at V and 8 bases at J, with 19 bases in the middle. The CDR3 DNA reads TGTGCCAGCAGCCAAACATCTTCTAGTTTCCATGAGCAGTTCTTC. Its translation: CASSQTSSSFHEQFF. The full variable domain, completed using reference TRBV7-6 and TRBJ2-1, is GAGVSQSPRYKVTKRGQDVALRCDPISGHVSLYWYRQALGQGPEFLTYFNYEAQQDKSGLPNDRFSAERPEGSISTLTIQRTEQRDSAMYRCASSQTSSSFHEQFFGPGTRLTVL.

V and J are TRBV12-3 or TRBV12-4 and TRBJ1-6; TRBD1 agrees at 11 bases. The J segment lost 12 bases and the V segment lost 8 bases, leaving 3 bases of the junction unmatched. The CDR3 loop spans 12 amino acids. CDR3 DNA sequence: TGTGCCAGCGGGACAGGGGGTTTACCCCTCCACTTT. Translating gives CASGTGGLPLHF.

This chain's CDR3 is CASSLSGGTGELFF. The DNA for the CDR3 is TGTGCCAGCAGCTTAAGCGGGGGGACCGGGGAGCTGTTTTTT. The J gene is TRBJ2-2, the V gene TRBV5-6; the match to TRBD2 covers 9 bases. The CDR3 totals 14 residues. V lost 2 bases and J lost 5; bases outside the gene matches: 1. Looked up from germline, CDR1 is SGHDT and CDR2 is YYEEEE.

V gene TRBV29-1 combines with J gene TRBJ1-2; no definite D call. The ends were cut back, 3 bases at V and 7 bases at J, with 9 bases in the middle. Germline V gene sequence: CDR1 SQVTM, CDR2 ANQGSEA. The CDR3 covers 11 residues. CDR3: CSVEAGSGYTF. The CDR3 coding sequence is TGCAGCGTTGAGGCAGGCTCTGGCTACACCTTC. Drawing the rest from reference TRBV29-1 and TRBJ1-2, the complete variable domain is SAVISQKPSRDICQRGTSLTIQCQVDSQVTMMFWYRQQPGQSLTLIATANQGSEATYESGFVIDKFPISRPNLTFSTLTVSNMSPEDSSIYLCSVEAGSGYTFGSGTRLTVV.

This chain connects TRBV7-3 to TRBJ1-2; possible D gene TRBD1, 6 bases. From germline, CDR1 is SGHTA and CDR2 FQGTGA. The length of the CDR3 is 14 residues. V shed 5 bases and J shed 7 bases, with 17 bases lying between them. The CDR3 DNA reads TGTGCCAGCAGCGAGGGGAGGGGGATGAGTGGCTACACCTTC. Residues: CASSEGRGMSGYTF.

The chain combines TRBV5-5 with TRBJ1-2; the match to TRBD1 covers 9 bases. The CDR3 is 15 residues long. The germline V gene has CDR1 SGHKS and CDR2 YYEKEE (reference sequence). V lost 1 base, J lost 8 bases, and 9 bases stayed unmatched. The CDR3: CASSLLWGQGVGYTF. The CDR3, as DNA: TGTGCCAGCAGCTTGCTTTGGGGACAGGGTGTCGGCTACACCTTC.

The chain recombines TRBV4-1 with TRBJ2-4; TRBD2 is a possible D gene (5 bases). Germline lookup yields CDR1 MGHRA and CDR2 YSYEKL. The CDR3 totals 17 residues. V lost 0 bases to trimming and J lost 1 base, with 13 bases between them. The CDR3 is CASSQDYSQRAKNIQYF. CDR3 bases: TGCGCCAGCAGCCAAGATTATTCGCAGCGGGCCAAAAACATTCAGTACTTC.

This clone was detected a few times. The chain has TRBV7-2 and TRBJ1-6; no firm D call. Trimming pared 1 base from V and 0 bases from J, leaving 7 bases between. The CDR3 consists of 16 residues. Germline loops: CDR1 SGHTA, CDR2 FQGNSA. Written as DNA, the CDR3 is TGTGCCAGCAGCTTAGGAAGGAGCTCCTATAATTCACCCCTCCACTTT. It encodes CASSLGRSSYNSPLHF.

The chain recombines TRBV15 with TRBJ1-1; 12 bases agree with TRBD1. The V gene's germline CDR1 is LNHNV and CDR2 YYDKDF (reference sequence). J lost 6 bases, V lost 3 bases, and 8 bases had no gene match. The CDR3 runs 16 residues. The CDR3 sequence: CATSRGSGQGAPEAFF. CDR3 in DNA: TGTGCCACCAGCAGGGGATCGGGACAGGGGGCTCCTGAAGCTTTCTTT.

The chain has TRBV2 and TRBJ2-2; 8 bases are shared with TRBD1. Germline CDR1 reads SNHLY; CDR2 reads FYNNEI. The J segment lost 7 bases and the V segment lost 3 bases, leaving 13 bases of the junction unmatched. The CDR3 extends over 17 amino acids. The CDR3, as DNA: TGTGCCAGCAGTGATGGTGCAGGGGGCGTACTCGGCGGGGAGCTGTTTTTT. Amino acids: CASSDGAGGVLGGELFF.

The V gene is TRBV19, the J gene TRBJ2-7; 9 nucleotides align to TRBD1. Per the germline V gene, CDR1 is LNHDA and CDR2 is SQIVND (reference sequence). The CDR3 runs 15 residues. V shed 3 bases, J shed 4 bases, and the junction held 7 bases outside the gene matches. CDR3 loop: CASSMSQGAGYEQYF. CDR3 DNA: TGTGCCAGTAGTATGTCACAGGGGGCTGGGTACGAGCAGTACTTC.

The chain links TRBV7-3 to TRBJ2-3; 8 bases align to TRBD2. V shed 5 bases, J shed 3 bases, and the junction held 7 bases outside the gene matches. The CDR3 consists of 15 residues. CDR1 is SGHTA and CDR2 is FQGTGA in the germline V gene. CDR3 in amino acids: CASSPTSESTDTQYF. CDR3 in DNA: TGTGCCAGCAGCCCGACTAGCGAATCAACAGATACGCAGTATTTT.

The chain couples TRBV18 to TRBJ1-1; D may be TRBD1 (5 bases). This CDR3 has 15 residues. Trimming pared 2 bases from V and 6 bases from J, leaving 16 bases between. Germline V gene lookup returns CDR1 KGHSH and CDR2 LQKENI. CDR3 sequence reads: CASSPDRHGIAEAFF. CDR3 sequence (DNA): TGTGCCAGCTCACCAGACAGACACGGAATTGCTGAAGCTTTCTTT.

There are a few counts of this clone. The V gene is TRBV25-1, the J gene TRBJ2-2, with D perhaps matching TRBD1 (6 bases). V lost 5 bases, J lost 2 bases, and 12 bases lay in between. CDR1 MGHDK and CDR2 SYGVNS come from the germline V gene. This CDR3 contains 15 residues. CDR3 residues: CASSMTGVNTGELFF. CDR3 bases: TGTGCCAGCAGTATGACAGGCGTAAACACCGGGGAGCTGTTTTTT.

The rearrangement joins TRBV29-1 to TRBJ2-5; TRBD1 matches at 8 bases. The germline V gene encodes CDR1 SQVTM and CDR2 ANQGSEA. The CDR3 sequence is 16 residues long. V was clipped by 3 bases and J by 9 bases; unmatched bases: 18. The chain's CDR3 is CSVEKSGTGDGWAQYF. CDR3 bases: TGCAGCGTTGAGAAGTCCGGGACAGGCGACGGGTGGGCCCAGTACTTC.